A single sample gave rise to the 15 T cell receptor beta chains below, sequenced in a study of blood T cell repertoires in COVID-19. Produced via immunoSEQ multiplex PCR; TCRdb's table is partial and in-frame only. The sample records approximately 300,000 clones, about nine tenths being singletons. The sequenced sample consisted of peripheral blood. The source of these receptors is a woman aged 25-40 years with COVID-19, enrolled during active disease.

Remarks on this clone: This specimen includes other DNA sequences encoding the same CDR3. The CDR3 loop reads CASSIGSSGEQYF. The CDR3 bases are TGTGCCAGTAGTATAGGTTCTTCCGGCGAGCAGTACTTC. The chain recombines TRBV19 with TRBJ2-7; D is unclear. The germline gives CDR1 LNHDA, CDR2 SQIVND (reference sequence). The V end was cut by 1 base, the J end by 6 bases, with 10 bases between. The CDR3 is 13 residues long.

This chain uses TRBV29-1 with TRBJ2-5, with 7 bases fitting TRBD1. CDR1 is SQVTM and CDR2 is ANQGSEA in the germline V gene. V gave up 1 base and J gave up 4 bases; unmatched junction bases: 6. The CDR3 has 14 residues. The CDR3 protein is CSVEGTGTGETQYF. Written as DNA, the CDR3 is TGCAGCGTTGAAGGGACAGGAACGGGAGAGACCCAGTACTTC. Full variable domain (outside the CDR3, taken from reference TRBV29-1 and TRBJ2-5): SAVISQKPSRDICQRGTSLTIQCQVDSQVTMMFWYRQQPGQSLTLIATANQGSEATYESGFVIDKFPISRPNLTFSTLTVSNMSPEDSSIYLCSVEGTGTGETQYFGPGTRLLVL.

This chain uses TRBV7-8 with TRBJ2-1; the match to TRBD2 covers 7 bases. The V and J ends lost 7 bases and 7 bases, in that order; junction bases with no gene match: 13. Germline V CDR1 and CDR2: SGHVS, FQNEAQ. This CDR3 has 15 amino acids. CDR3 region: CASTLRASGFNEQFF. CDR3 nucleotide sequence: TGTGCCAGCACCCTTCGGGCTAGCGGCTTTAATGAGCAGTTCTTC.

V and J are TRBV10-2 and TRBJ1-5; the D gene is possibly TRBD1 (5 bases). The V end lost 6 bases, the J end lost 1 base, and 10 bases lay between the germline ends. Looked up from germline, CDR1 is WSHSY and CDR2 is SAAADI. CDR3 size: 14 residues. CDR3 residues: CASSARVSNQPQHF. As DNA, the CDR3 is TGCGCCAGCAGCGCCAGGGTAAGCAATCAGCCCCAGCATTTT.

The chain joins TRBV5-4 to TRBJ2-3; 8 bases agree with TRBD2. The length of the CDR3 is 14 residues. V lost 2 bases to trimming and J lost 6 bases; unmatched junction nucleotides: 5. CDR1 is SGHNT and CDR2 is YYREEE in the germline V gene (reference sequence). DNA for the CDR3: TGTGCCAGCAGCTTTTCTACGGGAGGGGATACGCAGTATTTT. Protein: CASSFSTGGDTQYF.

This sequence joins TRBV19 and TRBJ1-5, with D possibly TRBD1 on 6 matching bases. The germline gives CDR1 LNHDA, CDR2 SQIVND (reference sequence). The CDR3 extends over 14 amino acids. The V end lost 7 bases, the J end lost 4 bases, and 14 bases lay between the germline ends. For the CDR3, the DNA is TGTGCCAGTACCCCTGGGGGGGCTAATCAGCCCCAGCATTTT. Protein: CASTPGGANQPQHF.

The chain joins TRBV19 to TRBJ2-1; 8 nucleotides align to TRBD2. This CDR3 region has 13 residues. V trimming: 7 bases; J trimming: 8 bases; junction bases outside the gene matches: 7. Germline CDR1 is LNHDA and CDR2 is SQIVND (reference sequence). This CDR3 reads CASKAGAFDEQFF. The CDR3 DNA reads as TGTGCCAGTAAAGCGGGAGCTTTCGATGAGCAGTTCTTC.

The J gene is TRBJ1-2, the V gene TRBV20-1; unclear D gene. V was trimmed by 6 bases and J by 2 bases, leaving 7 bases between them. This CDR3 has 11 amino acids. Germline V CDR1 and CDR2: DFQATT, SNEGSKA (reference sequence). CDR3 amino acids: CSAILNYGYTF. CDR3 nucleotide sequence: TGCAGTGCAATCTTAAACTATGGCTACACCTTC.

This chain connects TRBV7-6 to TRBJ2-7; 8 nucleotides match TRBD1. The V gene's germline CDR1 is SGHVS and CDR2 FNYEAQ. The CDR3 has 15 residues. Trimming took 4 bases from V and 0 from J; bases not matched to a gene: 5. CDR3 DNA sequence: TGTGCCAGCAGCTCCCGACAGGGGAGCTCCTACGAGCAGTACTTC. Amino acid sequence: CASSSRQGSSYEQYF. The full variable domain, its missing parts supplied by reference TRBV7-6 and TRBJ2-7, is GAGVSQSPRYKVTKRGQDVALRCDPISGHVSLYWYRQALGQGPEFLTYFNYEAQQDKSGLPNDRFSAERPEGSISTLTIQRTEQRDSAMYRCASSSRQGSSYEQYFGPGTRLTVT.

The CDR3: CASTPPGGSNQPQHF. For the CDR3, the DNA is TGTGCCAGTACTCCCCCAGGGGGAAGCAATCAGCCCCAGCATTTT. The rearrangement uses TRBV19 and TRBJ1-5; 7 nucleotides agree with TRBD1. The V and J ends lost 7 bases and 1 base, in that order; junction bases with no gene match: 7. The CDR3 contains 15 residues. In germline, CDR1 is LNHDA, CDR2 SQIVND (reference sequence).

This clone came up once. This chain uses TRBV9 with TRBJ2-7, with a tentative D call TRBD1 (6 bases). V was trimmed by 4 bases and J by 0 bases, leaving 8 bases between them. Germline loops: CDR1 SGDLS, CDR2 YYNGEE. The CDR3 is 13 amino acids. The DNA of the CDR3 is TGTGCCAGCAGCCGGACAGCCTCCTACGAGCAGTACTTC. This gives the protein CASSRTASYEQYF.

The CDR3 sequence: CASSLGGDYNEQFF. The CDR3 region has the DNA TGTGCCAGCAGCTTAGGGGGGGACTACAATGAGCAGTTCTTC. The V and J genes are TRBV7-2 and TRBJ2-1; possibly TRBD2 for D (6 bases). This CDR3 has 14 amino acids. Germline values: CDR1 SGHTA, CDR2 FQGNSA. V was cut by 1 base and J by 3 bases, with 7 bases left in between.

About this clone itself: The same CDR3 also results from other DNA sequences found in this sample. The chain has TRBV6-5 and TRBJ1-2, with 8 bases that match TRBD1. V gave up 5 bases and J gave up 4 bases; unmatched junction bases: 3. The V gene's germline CDR1 is MNHEY and CDR2 SVGAGI. The length of the CDR3 is 13 residues. In nucleotides, the CDR3 is TGTGCCAGCAGTAGGACAGGGAGCTATGGCTACACCTTC. Translating gives CASSRTGSYGYTF.

The chain carries TRBV5-1 and TRBJ2-5; 7 bases line up with TRBD2. This CDR3 has 13 amino acids. The J segment lost 5 bases and the V segment lost 4 bases, leaving 5 bases of the junction unmatched. Germline V gene lookup returns CDR1 SGHRS and CDR2 YFSETQ. The DNA of the CDR3 is TGCGCCAGCAGCGGCGGGAGTTTGGAGACCCAGTACTTC. Its protein is CASSGGSLETQYF.

This clone was observed a single time. V is TRBV27 and J is TRBJ1-6, with D unclear. The ends were cut back, 5 bases at V and 7 bases at J, with 6 bases in the middle. This CDR3 has 12 amino acids. Looked up from germline, CDR1 is MNHEY and CDR2 is SMNVEV (reference sequence). CDR3 coding DNA: TGTGCCAGCAGTGCGGGGAATTCACCCCTCCACTTT. Translation: CASSAGNSPLHF.